The 10 T cell receptor beta chains below all came from one sample that was sequenced in a study of response to subunit inactivated influenza vaccine. Each CDR3 protein gets one entry after TCRdb re-called the RT-PCR reads with MiXCR. The sample carries roughly 630,000 distinct CDR3 sequences, roughly 15% recorded once. Material: PBMCs from blood, obtained around two weeks before vaccination. Source of these receptors: a man in his fifties who received an inactivated influenza vaccine.

This clonotype appeared a few times. The chain joins TRBV11-2 to TRBJ2-1; the D gene is possibly TRBD2 (5 bases). The germline V gene has CDR1 SGHAT and CDR2 FQNNGV. The CDR3 runs to 14 residues. V was clipped by 4 bases and J by 8 bases, with 15 bases between them. CDR3 sequence reads: CASSSTWGVDEQFF. The CDR3 DNA reads TGTGCCAGCAGCTCCACCTGGGGAGTCGATGAGCAGTTCTTC.

This sequence joins TRBV5-1 and TRBJ1-3; TRBD1 aligns across 9 bases. The length of the CDR3 is 13 residues. Germline CDR1 SGHRS, CDR2 YFSETQ. The V segment lost 8 bases and the J segment 2 bases; nucleotides outside the gene matches: 2. The CDR3 protein is CASGTGPGNTIYF. The CDR3 DNA follows: TGCGCCAGTGGGACAGGGCCTGGAAACACCATATATTTT.

This clonotype was picked up a small number of times. V is TRBV5-6 and J is TRBJ2-1, with D maybe TRBD1 (5 bases). Germline values: CDR1 SGHDT, CDR2 YYEEEE. V was pared by 4 bases and J by 0 bases, with 17 bases between. The CDR3 runs to 17 residues. The CDR3 region has the DNA TGTGCCAGCAGCCCTTCCGTGACAGCAAGCTCCTACAATGAGCAGTTCTTC. This translates into CASSPSVTASSYNEQFF.

Only a few counts were recorded for this clonotype. The chain combines TRBV6-1 with TRBJ1-1, with a weak D call TRBD1 (6 bases). Between the trimmed V and J ends, which lost 7 bases and 7 bases, there was a span of 13 bases. Germline V gives CDR1 MNHNS, CDR2 SASEGT. There are 12 residues in the CDR3. This CDR3 is CASTLDRHEAFF. DNA for the CDR3: TGTGCCAGCACCTTAGACAGGCATGAAGCTTTCTTT.

This clonotype came up a few times. The rearrangement links TRBV20-1 to TRBJ1-5; D might be TRBD1 (5 bases). The CDR3 covers 14 residues. V dropped 6 bases and J dropped 2 bases, with 14 bases sitting between them. From germline, CDR1 is DFQATT and CDR2 SNEGSKA (reference sequence). This chain's CDR3 is CSARTSTGNQPQHF. The DNA of the CDR3 is TGCAGTGCGAGGACATCCACGGGCAATCAGCCCCAGCATTTT.

The rearrangement uses TRBV27 and TRBJ1-5; a possible D gene is TRBD1 (6 bases). The CDR3 runs to 14 residues. The V end was cut by 2 bases, the J end by 5 bases, with 10 bases between. Germline-derived CDR1 and CDR2 are MNHEY and SMNVEV (reference sequence). DNA for the CDR3: TGTGCCAGCAGTTTAACAGGGCCTCATCAGCCCCAGCATTTT. It translates to CASSLTGPHQPQHF.

The CDR3 loop reads CASSRRDSAIQYF. DNA of the CDR3: TGTGCCAGCAGCCGCCGGGACAGTGCGATTCAGTACTTC. The gene calls are TRBV7-9 and TRBJ2-4, with 7 bases that match TRBD1. In germline, CDR1 is SEHNR, CDR2 FQNEAQ (reference sequence). V gave up 5 bases and J gave up 10 bases; unmatched junction bases: 8. The CDR3 has 13 amino acids.

In regard to this clonotype: A much larger clone sits a single nucleotide away, making a read error possible. The J gene is TRBJ2-3, the V gene TRBV2; D is unresolved. This CDR3 region has 15 residues. Per the germline V gene, CDR1 is SNHLY and CDR2 is FYNNEI. V lost 6 bases and J 2 bases, leaving 15 bases between the germline ends. This CDR3 is CASRALADDTDTQYF. In nucleotides, the CDR3 is TGTGCCAGCAGGGCCTTGGCGGATGACACAGATACGCAGTATTTT.

This clonotype occurred a few times. The chain recombines TRBV12-3 or TRBV12-4 with TRBJ1-3; D unclear. The CDR3 sequence is 15 residues long. Trimming shortened V by 6 bases and J by 0 bases, and 12 bases separated the two germline ends. The CDR3 loop is CASRSRENSGNTIYF. The CDR3 DNA reads TGTGCCAGCAGAAGCCGGGAGAACTCTGGAAACACCATATATTTT.

The chain uses TRBV7-2 and TRBJ2-5, with 9 bases lining up with TRBD2. The V gene end was trimmed by 6 bases and the J gene end by 2 bases; junction bases not matched to a gene: 4. The CDR3 spans 14 residues. Per the germline V gene, CDR1 is SGHTA and CDR2 is FQGNSA. CDR3 bases: TGTGCCAGCAGGCGGGAGGGACGGCAAGAGACCCAGTACTTC. Translated, it gives CASRREGRQETQYF.